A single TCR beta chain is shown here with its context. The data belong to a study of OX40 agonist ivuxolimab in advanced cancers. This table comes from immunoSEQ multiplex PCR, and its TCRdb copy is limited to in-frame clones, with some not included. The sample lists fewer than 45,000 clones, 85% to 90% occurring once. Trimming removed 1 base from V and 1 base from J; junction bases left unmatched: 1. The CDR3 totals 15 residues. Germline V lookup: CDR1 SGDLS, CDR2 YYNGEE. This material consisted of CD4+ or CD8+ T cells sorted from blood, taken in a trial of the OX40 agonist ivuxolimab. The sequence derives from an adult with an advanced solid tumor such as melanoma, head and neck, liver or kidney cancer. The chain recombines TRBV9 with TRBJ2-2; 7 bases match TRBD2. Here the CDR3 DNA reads TGTGCCAGCAGCGTATCGGGAGGGAACACCGGGGAGCTGTTTTTT. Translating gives CASSVSGGNTGELFF. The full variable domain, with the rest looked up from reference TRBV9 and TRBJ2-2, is DSGVTQTPKHLITATGQRVTLRCSPRSGDLSVYWYQQSLDQGLQFLIQYYNGEERAKGNILERFSAQQFPDLHSELNLSSLELGDSALYFCASSVSGGNTGELFFGEGSRLTVL.